This is a list of T cell receptor beta chains from one sample in a study of T-cell memory formation after mild COVID-19. TCRdb processed the 5' RACE reads anew with MiXCR; each CDR3 protein has one entry. The sample records approximately 270,000 distinct CDR3 sequences, about 16% being singletons. Sample: PBMCs or a T cell subset sorted from them (not recorded which). The receptors come from a young man who had mild COVID-19 (a few samples of this study predate the infection). Cell type and time point are not known. Both conserved end residues are part of each CDR3. Each record gives: J gene, V gene, CDR3 protein.

TRBJ1-3 | TRBV3-1 | CASSLTSRATGNTIYF
TRBJ2-3 | TRBV24-1 | CATGPLSTDTQYF
TRBJ2-2 | TRBV4-1 | CASSQETGVNGELFF
TRBJ1-1 | TRBV5-5 | CASSTAAEGYTEAFF
TRBJ1-4 | TRBV5-5 | CASSSWVVATNEKLFF
TRBJ2-2 | TRBV2 | CASSEGTGLNTGELFF
TRBJ2-5 | TRBV3-1 | CASSHPDEEGSETQYF
TRBJ2-5 | TRBV7-3 | CASSTRTSGIQETQYF
TRBJ1-4 | TRBV9 | CASSPIRDRRRGREKLFF
TRBJ2-2 | TRBV5-1 | CASSLEASGNTGELFF
TRBJ2-7 | TRBV4-3 | CASSEPGQGSHEQYF
TRBJ2-2 | TRBV7-8 | CASSGTGITGELFF
TRBJ2-3 | TRBV5-1 | CASRIDRESLTDTQYF
TRBJ2-2 | TRBV4-3 | CASSQVLRGAGYGELFF
TRBJ2-6 | TRBV9 | CASSYSSGTPIGGANVLTF
TRBJ2-3 | TRBV7-2 | CASSLYGTSTDTQYF
TRBJ1-1 | TRBV6-2/TRBV6-3 | CASSYSDGPEAFF
TRBJ2-3 | TRBV7-3 | CASTEGAGTQYF
TRBJ2-2 | TRBV7-2 | CASLSQAGGETGELFF
TRBJ1-1 | TRBV10-3 | CAIRWDMSTEAFF
TRBJ1-2 | TRBV6-2/TRBV6-3 | CASSFGIYGYTF
TRBJ1-1 | TRBV10-3 | CAISDTGSSEAFF
TRBJ1-5 | TRBV28 | CASSPTEEYSNQPQHF
TRBJ1-1 | TRBV27 | CASSPLVGTSEAFF
TRBJ1-4 | TRBV20-1 | CLGQGNEKLFF
TRBJ2-1 | TRBV9 | CASSVEWGEQFF
TRBJ2-3 | TRBV5-1 | CASSLEGTPAGDTQYF
TRBJ2-3 | TRBV18 | CASSPGLGWTDTQYF
TRBJ1-2 | TRBV19 | CASRSIERTPYGYTF
TRBJ1-2 | TRBV5-1 | CASSLDSGAYGYTF
TRBJ2-5 | TRBV3-1 | CASSQVGREETQYF
TRBJ2-5 | TRBV5-5 | CASSFPLAGRETQYF
TRBJ1-5 | TRBV4-1 | CASSQAGGEFQPQHF
TRBJ1-6 | TRBV18 | CASSPRQEGWNSPLHF
TRBJ1-1 | TRBV14 | CASSQGRLRGVEAFF
TRBJ2-1 | TRBV6-5 | CASSYSIQRRYNEQFF
TRBJ2-7 | TRBV7-2 | CASSRDLRNYEQYF
TRBJ2-3 | TRBV7-2 | CASRASGGAPDTQYF
TRBJ1-1 | TRBV4-1 | CASSQPTGGTEAFF
TRBJ1-1 | TRBV7-2 | CASSFSGNTEAFF
TRBJ2-7 | TRBV9 | CASSGTGAAYEQYF
TRBJ2-5 | TRBV7-2 | CASSFGWRQETQYF
TRBJ2-2 | TRBV5-1 | CASMIRGAALENTGELFF
TRBJ2-2 | TRBV15 | CATSGRHTGELFF
TRBJ2-3 | TRBV7-9 | CASSSRTSGSADTQYF
TRBJ1-1 | TRBV12-3/TRBV12-4 | CASSSRGQGLTFF
TRBJ1-6 | TRBV30 | CAWSVQGGTDYNSPLHF
TRBJ1-1 | TRBV6-5 | CASSSYSGNTEAFF
TRBJ2-1 | TRBV29-1 | CSAVGGYNEQFF
TRBJ1-4 | TRBV7-2 | CASSFYLSEKLFF
TRBJ2-7 | TRBV3-1 | CASSQDPASYEQYF
TRBJ1-6 | TRBV9 | CASSVDNSGAPLHF
TRBJ1-4 | TRBV20-1 | CSARPGTIIGLFF
TRBJ2-1 | TRBV4-3 | CASSWSLVTGAGEQFF
TRBJ1-5 | TRBV9 | CASSDGNQPQHF
TRBJ1-6 | TRBV6-1 | CASTSEVLRSSYNSPLHF
TRBJ2-6 | TRBV10-3 | CAISESEGTGANVLTF